These T cell receptor beta chains were read from a single sample in a study of Ad26.COV2.S vaccination and SARS-CoV-2 variants. The protocol was immunoSEQ multiplex PCR, while the TCRdb copy is restricted to in-frame clones and leaves out a portion. Of more than 300,000 clones listed, roughly 89% are singletons. Sample: peripheral blood, taken in a trial of Ad26.COV2.S vaccine versus placebo. Receptors were obtained from a person aged 18-65 years who received the Ad26.COV2.S COVID-19 vaccine or a placebo. The CDR3 runs from the conserved cysteine through the conserved F or W. D genes are given only for firm matches. Rows may omit the clone size; those that give it use once, few, many or a size class.

abundance: NA
v_gene: TRBV7-9
j_gene: TRBJ2-2
d_gene: TRBD2
CDR3aa: CASSRLAGVTGELFF
CDR3nt: TGTGCCAGCAGCCGACTAGCGGGAGTTACCGGGGAGCTGTTTTTT

abundance: NA
v_gene: TRBV19
j_gene: TRBJ1-1
d_gene: NA
CDR3aa: CASSISVHTEAFF
CDR3nt: TGTGCCAGTAGTATTTCGGTGCACACTGAAGCTTTCTTT

abundance: NA
v_gene: TRBV11-2
j_gene: TRBJ2-7
d_gene: TRBD1
CDR3aa: CASSLVGGQGFEQYF
CDR3nt: TGTGCCAGCAGCTTGGTAGGCGGACAGGGTTTCGAGCAGTACTTC

abundance: NA
v_gene: TRBV6-5
j_gene: TRBJ2-4
d_gene: NA
CDR3aa: CASSYLGIQYF
CDR3nt: TGTGCCAGCAGTTACCTGGGAATTCAGTACTTC

abundance: once
v_gene: TRBV19
j_gene: TRBJ1-6
d_gene: NA
CDR3aa: CASSRYGEGNSPLHF
CDR3nt: TGTGCCAGTAGTAGGTACGGGGAGGGTAATTCACCCCTCCACTTT

abundance: NA
v_gene: TRBV6-5
j_gene: TRBJ2-3
d_gene: NA
CDR3aa: CASSHDGTDTQYF
CDR3nt: TGTGCCAGCAGTCACGATGGGACAGATACGCAGTATTTT

abundance: NA
v_gene: TRBV9
j_gene: TRBJ2-3
d_gene: TRBD2
CDR3aa: CASSFGLVTDTQYF
CDR3nt: TGTGCCAGCAGCTTCGGACTAGTCACAGATACGCAGTATTTT

abundance: NA
v_gene: TRBV7-8
j_gene: TRBJ2-5
d_gene: TRBD2
CDR3aa: CASSLAGLAEETQYF
CDR3nt: TGTGCCAGCAGCTTAGCGGGGCTAGCGGAAGAGACCCAGTACTTC

abundance: NA
v_gene: TRBV3-1/TRBV3-2
j_gene: TRBJ2-2
d_gene: NA
CDR3aa: CASSRLANTGELFF
CDR3nt: TGTGCCAGCAGCCGACTAGCGAACACCGGGGAGCTGTTTTTT

abundance: NA
v_gene: TRBV7-8
j_gene: TRBJ1-1
d_gene: NA
CDR3aa: CASSLARGLLNTEAFF
CDR3nt: TGTGCCAGCAGCTTAGCGCGTGGCCTGCTGAACACTGAAGCTTTCTTT

abundance: once
v_gene: TRBV5-1
j_gene: TRBJ2-7
d_gene: TRBD2
CDR3aa: CASSMTSGSKYEQYF
CDR3nt: TGCGCCAGCAGCATGACTAGCGGGAGTAAGTACGAGCAGTACTTC

abundance: NA
v_gene: TRBV2
j_gene: TRBJ1-2
d_gene: NA
CDR3aa: CASSGQNYGYTF
CDR3nt: TGTGCCAGCAGTGGTCAGAACTATGGCTACACCTTC

abundance: NA
v_gene: TRBV6-5
j_gene: TRBJ2-7
d_gene: NA
CDR3aa: CASSSRDGNYEQYF
CDR3nt: TGTGCCAGCAGCAGCCGGGACGGGAACTACGAGCAGTACTTC

abundance: once
v_gene: TRBV5-8
j_gene: TRBJ2-1
d_gene: TRBD1
CDR3aa: CASSPRGQVWNEQFF
CDR3nt: TGTGCCAGCAGCCCCAGGGGGCAAGTTTGGAATGAGCAGTTCTTC

abundance: NA
v_gene: TRBV19
j_gene: TRBJ2-1
d_gene: TRBD1
CDR3aa: CASSIDRFDRAYNEQFF
CDR3nt: TGTGCCAGTAGTATAGACAGGTTTGACAGGGCCTACAATGAGCAGTTCTTC

abundance: NA
v_gene: TRBV30
j_gene: TRBJ1-5
d_gene: NA
CDR3aa: CAWSVTGPNQPQHF
CDR3nt: TGTGCCTGGAGTGTAACAGGCCCGAATCAGCCCCAGCATTTT

abundance: NA
v_gene: TRBV7-2
j_gene: TRBJ2-7
d_gene: NA
CDR3aa: CASSLYGNSYEQYF
CDR3nt: TGTGCCAGCAGCTTATACGGGAACTCCTACGAGCAGTACTTC

abundance: NA
v_gene: TRBV6-5
j_gene: TRBJ2-5
d_gene: NA
CDR3aa: CASSYEPQETQYF
CDR3nt: TGTGCCAGCAGTTACGAGCCCCAAGAGACCCAGTACTTC

abundance: NA
v_gene: TRBV18
j_gene: TRBJ2-1
d_gene: NA
CDR3aa: CASSLTGGGGYNGQFF
CDR3nt: TGTGCCAGCTCACTCACTGGCGGAGGTGGTTACAATGGGCAGTTCTTC

abundance: NA
v_gene: TRBV7-9
j_gene: TRBJ2-3
d_gene: NA
CDR3aa: CASSSIWADTQYF
CDR3nt: TGTGCCAGCAGCTCGATCTGGGCAGATACGCAGTATTTT

abundance: once
v_gene: TRBV5-1
j_gene: TRBJ2-7
d_gene: NA
CDR3aa: CASSLGGTLYEQYF
CDR3nt: TGCGCCAGCAGCTTGGGGGGCACCCTCTACGAGCAGTACTTC

abundance: NA
v_gene: TRBV12-3/TRBV12-4
j_gene: TRBJ1-2
d_gene: NA
CDR3aa: CASSLVGYGYTF
CDR3nt: TGTGCCAGCAGTTTAGTGGGGTACGGCTACACCTTC

abundance: NA
v_gene: TRBV29-1
j_gene: TRBJ2-3
d_gene: TRBD1
CDR3aa: CSARTGWTDTQYF
CDR3nt: TGCAGCGCCCGGACAGGGTGGACAGATACGCAGTATTTT

abundance: NA
v_gene: TRBV7-3
j_gene: TRBJ2-1
d_gene: TRBD2
CDR3aa: CASSLTGGKKFF
CDR3nt: TGTGCCAGCAGCTTAACGGGAGGGAAAAAGTTCTTC

abundance: NA
v_gene: TRBV24-1
j_gene: TRBJ1-1
d_gene: NA
CDR3aa: CATSDLFGGWTEAFF
CDR3nt: TGTGCCACCAGTGATTTGTTCGGGGGATGGACTGAAGCTTTCTTT

abundance: NA
v_gene: TRBV5-6
j_gene: TRBJ2-2
d_gene: NA
CDR3aa: CASSLWFQGNPGELFF
CDR3nt: TGTGCCAGCAGCTTATGGTTTCAGGGGAATCCCGGGGAGCTGTTTTTT

abundance: NA
v_gene: TRBV15
j_gene: TRBJ1-4
d_gene: NA
CDR3aa: CATSRVDRKLFF
CDR3nt: TGTGCCACCAGCAGAGTGGACAGAAAACTGTTTTTT

abundance: NA
v_gene: TRBV28
j_gene: TRBJ1-5
d_gene: TRBD1
CDR3aa: CATTRDRGTGTQPQHF
CDR3nt: TGTGCCACCACCAGGGACAGGGGCACAGGGACTCAGCCCCAGCATTTT

abundance: few
v_gene: TRBV19
j_gene: TRBJ2-7
d_gene: TRBD1
CDR3aa: CASSFRDRGSEQYF
CDR3nt: TGTGCCAGTAGTTTCCGGGACAGGGGTTCCGAGCAGTACTTC

abundance: NA
v_gene: TRBV24-1
j_gene: TRBJ2-2
d_gene: NA
CDR3aa: CATSDNSANTGELFF
CDR3nt: TGTGCCACCAGTGATAATTCAGCGAACACCGGGGAGCTGTTTTTT

abundance: NA
v_gene: TRBV30
j_gene: TRBJ1-2
d_gene: NA
CDR3aa: CAWSLNYGYTF
CDR3nt: TGTGCCTGGAGTCTAAACTATGGCTACACCTTC

abundance: NA
v_gene: TRBV3-1/TRBV3-2
j_gene: TRBJ1-2
d_gene: NA
CDR3aa: CASSPPPAGTRGYGYTF
CDR3nt: TGTGCCAGCAGCCCGCCCCCTGCAGGGACCCGGGGCTATGGCTACACCTTC

abundance: once
v_gene: TRBV18
j_gene: TRBJ2-6
d_gene: TRBD2
CDR3aa: CASSPLAGEDSGANVLTF
CDR3nt: TGTGCCAGCTCACCACTAGCGGGAGAAGACTCTGGGGCCAACGTCCTGACTTTC